This entry is about one T cell receptor (beta chain). The sample originates from a study of control samples from healthy donors and cancer patients. Trimming stripped 0 bases from V and 5 bases from J, with 11 bases between. This CDR3 contains 15 residues. The germline gives CDR1 SGHRS, CDR2 YFSETQ. The repertoire was sequenced with immunoSEQ multiplex PCR; TCRdb's copy has only in-frame clones and lacks some. This repertoire shows tens of thousands of clones, 91% found once; its top ten account for around a sixth. This chain connects TRBV5-1 to TRBJ1-4; D not resolved. This clonotype originated in a man aged 25-40 years in good health. The specimen was blood. This CDR3 is CASSLEAATNEKLFF. The CDR3 nucleotides read TGCGCCAGCAGCTTGGAGGCAGCGACCAATGAAAAACTGTTTTTT.